The source of this T cell receptor (beta chain) is a study of cytomegalovirus exposure and HLA in healthy donors. A remark on this clone: Antigen specificity is unknown.

The V gene's germline CDR1 is MNHEY and CDR2 SMNVEV (reference sequence). This CDR3 contains 13 residues. V lost 5 bases to trimming and J lost 2 bases, with 9 bases between them. The PCR used 60 Vbeta and 13 Jbeta primers. Profiled with immunoSEQ multiplex PCR; TCRdb holds only in-frame clones, not every one. The sample shows 40,000 to 55,000 clones, approximately 73% of them seen only once. Findings and caveats of the study: After further analysis at a later stage, 16,951 TCR beta sequences were associated with HLA alleles at 0.05 false discovery rate. Common viral pathogens seemed, in a later analysis, to connect with several of the most significant clusters. A cluster of highly shared sequence variants was likely a sequencing artifact.

This TCR was sampled from a man in his late teens or twenties in good health and CMV-seronegative. V and J are TRBV27 and TRBJ1-1; a possible D gene is TRBD1 (6 bases). Source material: PBMCs. This CDR3 reads CASSPRGNTEAFF. In nucleotides, the CDR3 is TGTGCCAGCAGTCCCAGGGGTAACACTGAAGCTTTCTTT.